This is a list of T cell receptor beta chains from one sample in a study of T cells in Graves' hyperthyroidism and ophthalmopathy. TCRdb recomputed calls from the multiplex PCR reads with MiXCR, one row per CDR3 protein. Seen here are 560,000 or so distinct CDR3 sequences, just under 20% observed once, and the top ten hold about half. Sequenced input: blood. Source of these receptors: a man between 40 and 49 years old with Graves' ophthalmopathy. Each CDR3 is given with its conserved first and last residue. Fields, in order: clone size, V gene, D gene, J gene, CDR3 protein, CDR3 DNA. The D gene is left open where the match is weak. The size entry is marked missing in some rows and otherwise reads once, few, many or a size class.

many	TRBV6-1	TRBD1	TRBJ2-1	CASRYGQGPKEQFF	TGTGCCAGCAGGTACGGACAGGGCCCAAAAGAGCAGTTCTTC
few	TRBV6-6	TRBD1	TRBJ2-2	CASSYSTRGQVYTGELFF	TGTGCCAGCAGTTACTCCACCCGAGGACAGGTTTACACCGGGGAGCTGTTTTTT
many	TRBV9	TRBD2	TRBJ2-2	CASSESGGTGELFF	TGTGCCAGCAGCGAAAGCGGGGGCACCGGGGAGCTGTTTTTT
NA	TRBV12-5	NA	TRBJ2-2	CASWDIPGELFF	TGTGCTAGTTGGGACATCCCCGGGGAGCTGTTTTTT
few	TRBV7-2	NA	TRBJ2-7	CASSLGPGLSREQYF	TGTGCCAGCAGCTTAGGGCCGGGCCTATCTCGGGAGCAGTACTTC
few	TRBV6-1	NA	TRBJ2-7	CASRSRPGPTSYEQYF	TGTGCCAGCAGAAGTCGACCGGGACCGACCTCCTACGAGCAGTACTTC
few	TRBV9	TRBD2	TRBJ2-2	CASSVLAGGGNTGELFF	TGTGCCAGCAGCGTGCTAGCGGGAGGAGGTAACACCGGGGAGCTGTTTTTT
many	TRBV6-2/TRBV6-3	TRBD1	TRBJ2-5	CASRPGGMVETQYF	TGTGCCAGTCGGCCAGGGGGCATGGTGGAGACCCAGTACTTC
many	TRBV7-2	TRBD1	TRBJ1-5	CASSLATGGSQPQHF	TGTGCCAGCAGCTTAGCGACAGGGGGCAGTCAGCCCCAGCATTTT
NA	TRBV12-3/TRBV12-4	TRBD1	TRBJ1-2	CASSWGDRAINYGYTF	TGTGCCAGCAGTTGGGGGGACAGGGCCATAAACTATGGCTACACCTTC
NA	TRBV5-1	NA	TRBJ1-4	CASSSPHADEKLFF	TGCGCCAGCAGCTCCCCCCACGCCGATGAAAAACTGTTTTTT
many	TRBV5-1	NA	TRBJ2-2	CASSMDQRGELFF	TGCGCCAGCAGCATGGACCAGCGCGGGGAGCTGTTTTTT
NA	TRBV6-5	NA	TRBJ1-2	CASSYGNNYGYTF	TGTGCCAGCAGTTATGGGAACAACTATGGCTACACCTTC
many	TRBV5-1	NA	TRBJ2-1	CASSLEDGGEQFF	TGCGCCAGCAGCTTGGAGGACGGCGGAGAGCAGTTCTTC
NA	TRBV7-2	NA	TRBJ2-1	CASSPREASLSYNEQFF	TGTGCCAGCAGCCCTCGAGAGGCTTCACTTTCCTACAATGAGCAGTTCTTC
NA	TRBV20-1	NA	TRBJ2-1	CSAREGALYNEQFF	TGCAGTGCTAGAGAGGGGGCCCTATACAATGAGCAGTTCTTC
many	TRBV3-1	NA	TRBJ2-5	CASSRWEETQYF	TGTGCCAGCAGTCGGTGGGAGGAGACCCAGTACTTC
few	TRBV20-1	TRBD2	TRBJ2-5	CSPGLASSFGETQYF	TGCAGTCCGGGACTAGCGTCCTCCTTTGGGGAGACCCAGTACTTC
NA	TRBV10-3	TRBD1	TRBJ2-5	CAISGSGTGGEETQYF	TGTGCCATCAGTGGATCCGGGACAGGGGGCGAAGAGACCCAGTACTTC
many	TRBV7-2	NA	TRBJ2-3	CASSLSSYTDTQYF	TGTGCCAGCAGCTTATCCTCCTACACAGATACGCAGTATTTT
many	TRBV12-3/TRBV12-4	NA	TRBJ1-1	CASSLSGASRAEAFF	TGTGCCAGCAGTTTATCGGGGGCCTCCCGCGCCGAAGCTTTCTTT
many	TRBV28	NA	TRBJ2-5	CASKAGPQETQYF	TGTGCCAGCAAGGCAGGTCCACAAGAGACCCAGTACTTC
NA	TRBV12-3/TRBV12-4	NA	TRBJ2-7	CAAGGRGLEQYF	TGTGCCGCTGGGGGGCGGGGACTCGAGCAGTACTTC